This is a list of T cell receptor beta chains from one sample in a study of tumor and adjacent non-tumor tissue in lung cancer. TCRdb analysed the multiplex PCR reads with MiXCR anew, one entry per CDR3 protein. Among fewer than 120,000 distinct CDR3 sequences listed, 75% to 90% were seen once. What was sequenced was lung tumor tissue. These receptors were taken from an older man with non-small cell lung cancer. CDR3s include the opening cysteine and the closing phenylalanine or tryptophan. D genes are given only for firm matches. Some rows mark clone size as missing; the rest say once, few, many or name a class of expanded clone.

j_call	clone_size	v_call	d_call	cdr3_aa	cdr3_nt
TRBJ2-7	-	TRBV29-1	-	CSVDNGSSEQYF	TGCAGCGTTGATAACGGTTCCAGCGAGCAGTACTTC
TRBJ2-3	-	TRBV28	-	CASSSPQQGLLSTYTQYF	TGTGCCAGCAGTTCCCCACAACAGGGCTTACTTAGCACATATACGCAGTATTTT
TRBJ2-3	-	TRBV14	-	CPSTRDSGATDTRYF	TGTCCCAGCACCCGGGACTCCGGTGCCACAGATACGCGGTATTTT
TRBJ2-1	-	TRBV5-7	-	CASGRGPSYNAQFF	TGTGCCAGCGGAAGAGGTCCCTCCTACAATGCGCAATTCTTC
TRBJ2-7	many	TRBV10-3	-	CAIKETRESGEQYF	TGTGCCATCAAGGAGACGCGGGAAAGTGGAGAGCAGTACTTC
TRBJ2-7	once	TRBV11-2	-	CASSSGTDSSYEQYF	TGTGCCAGCAGCTCGGGGACTGATAGCTCCTACGAGCAGTACTTC
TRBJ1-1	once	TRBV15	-	CATCIGLVRELVMNTEAFF	TGTGCCACCTGCATTGGTCTAGTCAGGGAGCTGGTCATGAACACTGAAGCTTTCTTT
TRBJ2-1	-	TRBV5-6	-	CASSSGRGNTYNEQFF	TGTGCCAGCAGTTCCGGTAGGGGGAACACCTACAATGAGCAGTTCTTC
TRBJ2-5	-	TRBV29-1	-	CSVVNFSRGSQHF	TGCAGCGTTGTCAACTTTTCTCGAGGGAGCCAGCACTTC
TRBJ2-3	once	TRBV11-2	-	CARSIRMGGSIDTQYF	TGTGCCAGGAGCATCCGCATGGGGGGTTCCATAGATACGCAGTATTTT
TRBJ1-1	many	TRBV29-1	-	CSACDGGGDTEAFF	TGCAGCGCTTGCGACGGGGGCGGGGACACTGAAGCTTTCTTT
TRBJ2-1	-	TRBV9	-	CASSLSPEFDEQFF	TGTGCCAGCAGCCTTTCCCCTGAGTTCGATGAGCAGTTCTTC
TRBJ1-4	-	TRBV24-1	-	CATSESQVYATNGKLFF	TGTGCCACCAGTGAGTCGCAGGTATATGCAACTAATGGAAAACTGTTTTTT
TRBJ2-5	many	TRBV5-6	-	CASSLSAGRKTQYF	TGTGCCAGCAGTCTGTCAGCAGGGAGGAAGACCCAGTACTTC
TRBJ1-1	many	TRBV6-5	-	CASTTVARVGTEAFF	TGTGCCAGCACCACGGTCGCTAGGGTGGGCACTGAAGCTTTCTTT
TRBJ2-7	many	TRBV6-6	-	CASRTGTDSSEQYF	TGTGCCAGCAGGACCGGGACGGATTCCTCCGAGCAGTACTTC
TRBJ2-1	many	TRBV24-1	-	CATTEGSYNEQFF	TGTGCCACCACCGAGGGCTCCTACAATGAGCAGTTCTTC
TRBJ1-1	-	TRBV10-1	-	CTSSAEQNTEAFF	TGCACCAGCAGTGCAGAGCAGAACACTGAAGCTTTCTTT
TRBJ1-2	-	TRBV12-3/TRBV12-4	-	CASSLLRGFGNGYTF	TGTGCCAGCAGTTTATTGAGAGGGTTTGGCAATGGCTACACATTC
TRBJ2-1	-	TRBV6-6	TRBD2	CASRSGEAGTNEQFF	TGTGCCAGCAGATCTGGGGAAGCGGGAACCAATGAGCAGTTCTTC
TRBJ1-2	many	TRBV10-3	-	CAISKSGSFMSYTF	TGTGCCATCAGTAAATCAGGGTCTTTTATGAGCTACACCTTC
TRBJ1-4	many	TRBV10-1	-	CASSESREGEKLFF	TGCGCCAGCAGTGAATCCAGGGAGGGTGAAAAACTGTTTTTT
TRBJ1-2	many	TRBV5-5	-	CASSLVLGTQGYTF	TGTGCCAGCAGCTTGGTTCTAGGGACTCAAGGCTACACCTTC
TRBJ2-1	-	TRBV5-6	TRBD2	CASSLTGTSGYNEQFF	TGTGCCAGCAGCTTGACAGGGACTAGCGGGTACAATGAGCAGTTCTTT
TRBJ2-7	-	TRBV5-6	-	CASSPNRRNFRYEQYF	TGTGCCAGCAGCCCTAACAGGAGGAACTTTAGGTACGAGCAGTACTTC
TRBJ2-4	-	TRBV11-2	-	CASSLMGAPDIQYF	TGTGCCAGCAGCTTAATGGGTGCACCAGATATTCAGTACTTC
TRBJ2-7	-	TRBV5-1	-	CSSSLVPGTYEQYF	TGCTCCAGCAGCTTGGTTCCGGGAACCTACGAGCAGTACTTC
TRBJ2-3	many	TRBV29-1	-	CSVDLALNTQYF	TGCAGCGTTGACCTAGCGCTGAATACGCAGTATTTT
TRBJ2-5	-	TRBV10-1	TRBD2	CASSRLAHETQYF	TGCGCCAGCAGTCGACTAGCACACGAGACCCAGTACTTC
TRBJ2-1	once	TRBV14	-	CVTSRRGEGREQFF	TGTGTCACCAGCCGGAGGGGTGAGGGGCGTGAGCAGTTCTTC
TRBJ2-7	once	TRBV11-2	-	CASINQGGEQYF	TGTGCCAGTATCAACCAGGGGGGCGAGCAGTACTTC
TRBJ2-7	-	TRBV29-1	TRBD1	CSATRGTGERQYF	TGCAGCGCCACGAGAGGGACAGGGGAGCGGCAGTACTTC
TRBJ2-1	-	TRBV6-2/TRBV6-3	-	CASSSRVCDEQFF	TGTGCCAGCAGTTCGAGGGTATGCGATGAGCAGTTCTTC
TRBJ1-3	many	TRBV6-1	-	CASTIRATGNTIYF	TGTGCCAGCACAATCCGGGCTACTGGAAACACCATATATTTT